This T cell receptor (beta chain) was captured in a study of type 1 regulatory T cells. About the research overall: T-allo10 is an in vitro-generated, Tr1-enriched CD4 T cell product specific for alloantigen.

From the reads, TCRdb called clonotypes with MiXCR, one entry per CDR3 protein. The data contain around 62,000 distinct CDR3 sequences, 55% to 80% of them singletons. Germline CDR1 is MNHEY and CDR2 is SVGEGT. The CDR3 has 14 residues. The germline V and J ends were trimmed by 5 bases and 8 bases, with 18 bases remaining between them. Comment on this clonotype: Its specificity is unknown.

The chain employs TRBV6-2 or TRBV6-3 and TRBJ1-2; no clear D. The sequence was collected from a human donor in good health. The sequencing sample was made of cultured T cells, either the whole culture or a sorted T cell fraction (not recorded which). Subset noted: Tr1-enriched cell product generated in vitro against host alloantigens. The CDR3, as DNA: TGTGCCAGCAGTCCCCGGACGGCCACGCGGGGCTACACCTTC. Its protein product is CASSPRTATRGYTF.